This section outlines one TCR beta chain sequence together with its context. The specificity of this receptor is unknown. Base qualities are not at hand, and no much larger clone is one base apart. The CDR3 regions of human TCRbeta chains were analyzed by immunosequencing. The study's processing was this. TCRs in the repertoires were compared against a reference library of SARS-CoV-2-specific TCRs that had been generated with the MIRA antigen-specificity platform. Breadth was defined as the fraction of unique TCRs that were SARS-CoV-2-associated, and depth was defined as the fraction of total T cells that were SARS-CoV-2-associated. Each spike-specific TCR was assigned to its reactive spike region and to a CD4 or CD8 class using the MIRA data. Log10-transformed breadth and depth values were compared by one-way ANOVA with Sidak's multiple comparisons tests. TCRdb took this table from immuneACCESS and kept in-frame rearrangements with V and J called. Such tables lack part of the clones; where checked against another copy, unresolved V genes explain under half of the gap, and the rest is unexplained. The V and J calls and clone size come from that table; D and trimming were worked out from the DNA. The table for this sample lists 150,000 or so clones; about nine tenths of them were counted only once. The top ten clonotypes cover 18% of the sample.

These data originate in a study of T cell responses to AZD1222 COVID-19 vaccine (dated by TCRdb to the early 2020s). About the full investigation: Because spike-specific TCR depth and breadth did not differ between the two schedules, AZD1222 recipients who got a second dose at roughly 4 weeks were pooled with those who got a second dose at roughly 12 weeks. A total of more than 230 trial participants underwent TCR sequencing, of whom some 210 received two doses of AZD1222 and some 26 received two doses of the MenACWY control vaccine. Enrollment into the trials was organized by age into subgroups of 18-55, 56-69 and 70-plus years, and those subgroups contained about 160, 30 and 59 TCR-sequenced participants, respectively. What the research found in general, with its limitations: In the small 56-69-year group, the increase in depth fell short of significance, most likely because of low power. Spike-specific TCR breadth and depth rose significantly after two AZD1222 doses compared with day 0 and with MenACWY recipients. Because no day 14 peak-response samples were available, repertoires were characterized only after the peak T cell response. The vaccine-associated CD4 TCRs covered the entire spike protein, and the dominant responses fell in regions 160-218 and 743-854. Conclusions about previously exposed vaccinees are limited because only 5 or 6 AZD1222 recipients were SARS-CoV-2 seropositive at baseline. Reportedly, almost half of the unique spike-specific TCRs recognized epitopes lying outside the regions that are mutated in the B.1.351 and B.1.1.7 variants. Participants were mostly white British and included more females than males, and it was suggested by the authors that clonal diversity may have been underestimated.

V is reduced by 8 bases and J by 7 bases, leaving a spacing of 11 bases between them. CDR1 and CDR2 are drawn from the germline V gene (reference sequence): LNHDA, SQIVND. CDR3 length: 11 amino acids, cysteine to phenylalanine. The DNA shown is the 33-base CDR3, in frame from base 1. According to the study, the label for this sample's time point signals: baseline before first vaccination. Vaccinee samples came from UK trials COV001 and COV002, including a single-blind randomized controlled phase 2/3 trial of AZD1222 (ChAdOx1 nCoV-19) in healthy adults. For TCRbeta chain sequencing, PBMC samples from trial participants were taken at day 0 and at day 28 after the second dose.

Sample: peripheral blood, taken on day 0 of AZD1222 vaccination. Rearrangement joined TRBV19 to TRBJ1-2, with TRBD1 perhaps the D gene, on 6 matching bases. This receptor was identified in an adult in good health. The DNA sequence is TGTGCCAGTGCGGGGGGCTCTGGCTACACCTTC. This translates into CASAGGSGYTF.